Below, 15 T cell receptor beta chains from the same sample are listed, as sequenced in a study of healthy donors' naive CD4 and CD8 T cells. TCR libraries were built from about 500 ng of total RNA by linear amplification. TCRdb called the reads again in MiXCR, with one record for every CDR3 protein. This sample has approximately 180,000 distinct CDR3 sequences, with around 74% found just once. Sequencing used naive CD4+ and CD8+ T cells sorted from blood, pooled from several donors. All receptors come from a pool of human donors in good health; the sample pools cells from several healthy donors.

The V gene is TRBV6-4, the J gene TRBJ1-2; possible D gene TRBD1, 6 bases. The germline V and J ends were trimmed by 4 bases and 4 bases, with 19 bases remaining between them. Looked up from germline, CDR1 is MRHNA and CDR2 is SNTAGT. The CDR3 is 16 residues long. The CDR3 is CASSAQTGSPIYGYTF. Written as DNA, the CDR3 is TGTGCCAGCAGTGCCCAGACAGGCAGCCCGATCTATGGCTACACCTTC.

V usage is TRBV20-1 and J usage is TRBJ2-1, with 7 bases fitting TRBD1. CDR1 is DFQATT, CDR2 SNEGSKA, per germline (reference sequence). The trim removed 6 bases at V and 0 bases at J, leaving 5 bases unmatched. The CDR3 spans 14 residues. The CDR3 sequence: CSANRGPSYNEQFF. In DNA form, the CDR3 reads TGCAGTGCCAACAGGGGTCCCTCCTACAATGAGCAGTTCTTC.

CDR3 sequence (DNA): TGTGCCAACAACAAGGGACGGAGGAACACTGAAGCTTTCTTT. Translated: CANNKGRRNTEAFF. The V call is TRBV6-6, the J call TRBJ1-1; the D gene is possibly TRBD1 (5 bases). Germline V gene data show CDR1 as MNHNY and CDR2 as SVGAGI (reference sequence). Trimming cost V 10 bases and J 1 base, with 16 bases left between them. CDR3 length: 14 amino acids.

The rearrangement joins TRBV11-2 to TRBJ1-2; D gene ambiguous. Trimming took 5 bases from V and 4 from J, leaving 29 bases between them. The CDR3 extends over 19 amino acids. Germline CDR1 is SGHAT and CDR2 is FQNNGV. CDR3 in amino acids: CASSPGGSIMSIAGYGYTF. For the CDR3, the DNA is TGTGCCAGCAGCCCAGGCGGGAGTATCATGTCTATTGCCGGCTATGGCTACACCTTC.

This clonotype has only one observation. The CDR3 DNA sequence: TGCAGCGCCTCGGAAGGAACTGGCTACACCTTC. It is translated as CSASEGTGYTF. This chain uses TRBV29-1 with TRBJ1-2; D is unresolved. The germline CDR1 and CDR2 sequences are SQVTM and ANQGSEA. V was trimmed by 7 bases and J by 7 bases, leaving 13 bases between them. The CDR3 is 11 residues long.

This chain joins TRBV6-1 and TRBJ2-1; D not resolved. This CDR3 comprises 12 residues. Germline V gene lookup returns CDR1 MNHNS and CDR2 SASEGT. The V end was cut by 10 bases, the J end by 5 bases, with 12 bases between. The CDR3 loop is CAISDGNNEQFF. The CDR3, as DNA: TGTGCCATTTCGGACGGTAACAATGAGCAGTTCTTC.

For this clonotype: At one boundary the junction diverges from the germline segment, which might be a read error. This chain links TRBV29-1 with TRBJ2-5; D is unclear. Looked up from germline, CDR1 is SQVTM and CDR2 is ANQGSEA. This CDR3 contains 11 residues. CDR3 nucleotides: TGCAGCGTTTCTGTACAAGAGACCCAGTGCTTC. This gives the protein CSVSVQETQCF.

This clonotype was seen once. The J gene is TRBJ2-7, the V gene TRBV27, with D hard to call. Trimming removed 4 bases from V and 4 bases from J, with 11 bases in between. Per the germline V gene, CDR1 is MNHEY and CDR2 is SMNVEV (reference sequence). This CDR3 spans 13 amino acids. CDR3 sequence: CASSSLNHYEQYF. DNA for the CDR3: TGTGCCAGCAGTTCCCTGAATCATTACGAGCAGTACTTC.

The genes are TRBV20-1 and TRBJ1-5; possible D gene TRBD1, 6 bases. The CDR3 contains 14 residues. Trimming removed 3 bases from V and 7 bases from J, with 16 bases in between. From germline, CDR1 is DFQATT and CDR2 SNEGSKA (reference sequence). CDR3 nucleotide sequence: TGCAGTGCTAGTGTTTCAGGGGTTGAACAGCCCCAGCATTTT. It specifies CSASVSGVEQPQHF.

This clonotype was found a few times. J is TRBJ1-2 and V is TRBV10-3; weak D call: TRBD1 (5 bases). V was clipped by 3 bases and J by 7 bases, with 9 bases between them. CDR3 size: 12 residues. Germline CDR1 reads ENHRY; CDR2 reads SYGVKD. The CDR3 protein is CAISEAGFGYTF. The DNA of the CDR3 is TGTGCCATCAGTGAAGCAGGGTTTGGCTACACCTTC.

CDR3 residues: CASSFDPNTGELFF. The CDR3 coding sequence is TGTGCCAGCAGCTTCGACCCGAACACCGGGGAGCTGTTTTTT. V gene TRBV5-5 combines with J gene TRBJ2-2; D is unclear. Germline-derived CDR1 and CDR2 are SGHKS and YYEKEE (reference sequence). This CDR3 is built from 14 residues. V was cut by 2 bases and J by 0 bases, with 5 bases left in between.

CDR3: CASSNHRFGETQYF. CDR3 coding DNA: TGTGCCAGCAGTAACCACAGGTTTGGAGAGACCCAGTACTTC. The rearrangement uses TRBV6-5 and TRBJ2-5, with TRBD1 as a possible D gene (5 bases). The CDR3 sequence is 14 residues long. Germline lookup yields CDR1 MNHEY and CDR2 SVGAGI. V lost 5 bases and J 4 bases, leaving 14 bases between the germline ends.

The J gene is TRBJ2-5, the V gene TRBV27; 13 bases align to TRBD2. With 6 bases clipped from V and 7 bases from J, the junction kept 5 bases outside the gene matches. CDR1 is MNHEY and CDR2 is SMNVEV in the germline V gene (reference sequence). The CDR3 is 14 residues long. Here the CDR3 reads CASRGTSGARTQYF. The DNA of the CDR3 is TGTGCCAGCAGGGGGACTAGCGGGGCTCGGACCCAGTACTTC.

The table lists this clonotype with a few counts. The CDR3 region has the DNA TGTGCCAGCAGACAAACTCTCTGGGTGGGAACTAACTATGGCTACACCTTC. It specifies CASRQTLWVGTNYGYTF. This chain joins TRBV6-5 and TRBJ1-2; D ambiguous. V was cut by 6 bases and J by 0 bases, with 20 bases left in between. Per germline, CDR1 MNHEY and CDR2 SVGAGI. CDR3 length equals 17 residues.

The genes are TRBV2 and TRBJ2-6; TRBD1 matches 8 bases. The germline CDR1 and CDR2 sequences are SNHLY and FYNNEI. The CDR3 loop spans 17 amino acids. V trimming: 2 bases; J trimming: 3 bases; junction bases outside the gene matches: 6. The CDR3 reads CASSEPGGLGGANVLTF. The CDR3 DNA reads as TGTGCCAGCAGTGAACCAGGGGGCCTGGGTGGGGCCAACGTCCTGACTTTC.